The 30 T cell receptor beta chains given below trace back to one sample, sequenced in a study of blood T cell repertoires in COVID-19. Measured with immunoSEQ multiplex PCR; TCRdb has only the in-frame clones, and not every one. The sample lists roughly 49,000 clones; roughly 84% were seen once. Sequencing was done on a sample of peripheral blood. Receptors were obtained from a man between 50 and 59 years old with acute or convalescent COVID-19.

The chain combines TRBV4-3 with TRBJ2-5; TRBD2 might be the D (5 bases). Deletions cut 0 bases from V and 7 bases from J, with 15 bases between. Germline V CDR1 and CDR2: LGHNA, YSLEER. There are 15 residues in the CDR3. CDR3 bases: TGCGCCAGCAGCCAAGATCGAGGCAGCCGGGGGACCCAGTACTTC. This translates into CASSQDRGSRGTQYF.

The chain's CDR3 is CASSSGGAGQPQHF. CDR3 in DNA: TGTGCCAGCAGCTCCGGAGGGGCCGGGCAGCCCCAGCATTTT. This chain connects TRBV7-2 to TRBJ1-5; TRBD1 might be the D (5 bases). The CDR3 runs 14 residues. V was pared by 4 bases and J by 7 bases, with 14 bases between. Germline CDR1 reads SGHTA; CDR2 reads FQGNSA.

CDR3 region: CSTRLETGELFF. The CDR3 region has the DNA TGCAGCACAAGACTAGAAACCGGGGAGCTGTTTTTT. The chain links TRBV29-1 to TRBJ2-2; perhaps TRBD2 as D (6 bases). The CDR3 spans 12 residues. The germline V and J ends were trimmed by 8 bases and 5 bases, with 12 bases remaining between them. Per germline, CDR1 SQVTM and CDR2 ANQGSEA.

The genes are TRBV27 and TRBJ2-6; tentative D call: TRBD1 (5 bases). Trimming pared 9 bases from V and 2 bases from J, leaving 8 bases between. Germline V gene data show CDR1 as MNHEY and CDR2 as SMNVEV (reference sequence). The CDR3 totals 13 residues. In DNA form, the CDR3 reads TGTGCCAGTCAAGGGGCTGGGGCCAACGTCCTGACTTTC. This gives the protein CASQGAGANVLTF.

The chain has TRBV7-2 and TRBJ2-4; D possibly corresponds to TRBD1 (6 bases). The CDR3 totals 14 residues. Germline CDR1 reads SGHTA; CDR2 reads FQGNSA. V was pared by 4 bases and J by 8 bases, with 15 bases between. The CDR3 here is CASSSQGLRDIQYF. CDR3 nucleotide sequence: TGTGCCAGCAGCTCACAGGGCTTGCGGGACATTCAGTACTTC.

This chain uses TRBV28 with TRBJ1-5; 9 nucleotides align to TRBD1. CDR3 size: 15 residues. Germline V gene sequence: CDR1 MDHEN, CDR2 SYDVKM. Trimming at V came to 5 bases and at J to 5 bases, leaving 7 bases not matched to a gene. The CDR3 DNA follows: TGTGCCAGCAGTCGCCCGGGACAGGGAGATCAGCCCCAGCATTTT. It specifies CASSRPGQGDQPQHF. The variable domain in full, completed from reference TRBV28 and TRBJ1-5, reads DVKVTQSSRYLVKRTGEKVFLECVQDMDHENMFWYRQDPGLGLRLIYFSYDVKMKEKGDIPEGYSVSREKKERFSLILESASTNQTSMYLCASSRPGQGDQPQHFGDGTRLSIL.

The chain carries TRBV3-1 (or the pseudogene TRBV3-2) and TRBJ1-4; TRBD1 is a possible D gene (5 bases). Trimming took 4 bases from V and 3 from J, leaving 15 bases between them. Germline CDR1 reads LGHDT; CDR2 reads YNNKEL (reference sequence). There are 16 residues in the CDR3. The CDR3: CASSPGRRVSNEKLFF. The CDR3 DNA reads as TGTGCCAGCAGCCCAGGGCGGAGAGTTTCTAATGAAAAACTGTTTTTT.

The chain has TRBV19 and TRBJ1-5, with 8 positions matching TRBD1. The CDR3 is 14 residues long. The junction had 8 bases not matched to a gene; V was cut back by 7 bases and J by 6 bases. The germline CDR1 and CDR2 sequences are LNHDA and SQIVND (reference sequence). The CDR3 sequence: CASTGQGKGQPQHF. As DNA, the CDR3 is TGTGCCAGTACAGGACAGGGTAAAGGTCAGCCCCAGCATTTT. Looking up the rest from reference TRBV19 and TRBJ1-5 gives the full variable domain: DGGITQSPKYLFRKEGQNVTLSCEQNLNHDAMYWYRQDPGQGLRLIYYSQIVNDFQKGDIAEGYSVSREKKESFPLTVTSAQKNPTAFYLCASTGQGKGQPQHFGDGTRLSIL.

This sequence joins TRBV5-6 and TRBJ2-7; the D gene is possibly TRBD1 (6 bases). V was cut by 4 bases and J by 5 bases, with 31 bases left in between. The CDR3 is 19 amino acids. Germline CDR1 reads SGHDT; CDR2 reads YYEEEE. The CDR3 loop reads CASSRLWIGRNRDPNEQYF. Here the CDR3 DNA reads TGTGCCAGCAGCCGTTTGTGGATTGGGCGGAACAGGGACCCAAACGAGCAGTACTTC.

V gene TRBV4-2 combines with J gene TRBJ2-7; 14 bases map to TRBD2. After removal of 5 bases from V and 6 bases from J, the junction contained 15 bases not matched to a gene. The CDR3 runs to 18 residues. The germline gives CDR1 LGHNA, CDR2 YNFKEQ. In DNA, the CDR3 is TGTGCCAGCAGCTTTACCGGGACTAGCGGGGGATATCCTCCCGAGCAGTACTTC. This sequence encodes CASSFTGTSGGYPPEQYF.

This clone came up once. J is TRBJ1-2 and V is TRBV2, with TRBD1 identical over 7 bases. The V gene's germline CDR1 is SNHLY and CDR2 FYNNEI. The CDR3 has 14 amino acids. Unmatched junction bases numbered 7, after V lost 7 bases and J lost 2 bases. The CDR3 is CASNLDRVNYGYTF. CDR3 bases: TGTGCCAGCAACCTCGACAGGGTAAACTATGGCTACACCTTC.

This chain links TRBV6-2 or TRBV6-3 with TRBJ2-3, with 8 bases lining up with TRBD1. The CDR3 sequence is 16 residues long. The V gene's germline CDR1 is MNHEY and CDR2 SVGEGT. V lost 2 bases, J lost 6 bases, and 10 bases stayed unmatched. The CDR3 sequence is CASSYGGTGLGDTQYF. Written as DNA, the CDR3 is TGTGCCAGCAGTTACGGCGGGACAGGCCTAGGGGATACGCAGTATTTT.

The chain employs TRBV28 and TRBJ2-3, with unresolved D. Germline CDR1 MDHEN, CDR2 SYDVKM. The V gene lost 4 bases and the J gene lost 2 bases, with 16 bases spanning the gap. The CDR3 has 16 residues. The CDR3 loop reads CASSYGARTHTDTQYF. CDR3 bases: TGTGCCAGCAGTTATGGAGCCCGAACCCACACAGATACGCAGTATTTT.

This chain links TRBV2 with TRBJ2-3, with a possible D match to TRBD1 (6 bases). Germline CDR1 is SNHLY and CDR2 is FYNNEI. This CDR3 contains 16 residues. Trimming shortened V by 4 bases and J by 0 bases, and 14 bases separated the two germline ends. This chain's CDR3 is CASSVRGTSSTDTQYF. CDR3 coding DNA: TGTGCCAGCAGTGTGAGGGGGACGTCTAGCACAGATACGCAGTATTTT. The full variable domain, its missing parts supplied by reference TRBV2 and TRBJ2-3, is EPEVTQTPSHQVTQMGQEVILRCVPISNHLYFYWYRQILGQKVEFLVSFYNNEISEKSEIFDDQFSVERPDGSNFTLKIRSTKLEDSAMYFCASSVRGTSSTDTQYFGPGTRLTVL.

The chain recombines TRBV4-3 with TRBJ1-3; 7 bases agree with TRBD1. V was clipped by 1 base and J by 1 base; unmatched bases: 4. CDR1 and CDR2 (germline): LGHNA, YSLEER. This CDR3 has 16 residues. In DNA form, the CDR3 reads TGCGCCAGCAGCCAAGGGTACAGGGGTTCTGGAAACACCATATATTTT. This codes for CASSQGYRGSGNTIYF.

This chain links TRBV15 with TRBJ1-4; possibly TRBD1 for D (6 bases). This CDR3 region has 15 residues. V dropped 0 bases and J dropped 6 bases, with 11 bases sitting between them. Germline-derived CDR1 and CDR2 are LNHNV and YYDKDF (reference sequence). This CDR3 reads CATSREGGVYEKLFF. The CDR3 DNA follows: TGTGCCACCAGCAGAGAAGGGGGAGTGTATGAAAAACTGTTTTTT.

This chain joins TRBV29-1 and TRBJ2-7; D may be TRBD2 (6 bases). V was shortened by 4 bases and J by 5 bases, with 15 bases between the two germline ends. Germline-derived CDR1 and CDR2 are SQVTM and ANQGSEA. There are 13 residues in the CDR3. The CDR3 spells CSVARGLIDEQYF. The CDR3 nucleotides are TGCAGCGTTGCCCGGGGACTTATTGACGAGCAGTACTTC.

This clone appeared a single time. V is TRBV7-2 and J is TRBJ2-1; 11 bases align to TRBD2. Germline V lookup: CDR1 SGHTA, CDR2 FQGNSA. The CDR3 has 14 amino acids. The V gene end was trimmed by 3 bases and the J gene end by 7 bases; junction bases not matched to a gene: 2. The CDR3 sequence is CASSLRTSGNEQFF. CDR3 coding DNA: TGTGCCAGCAGCTTGAGGACTAGCGGGAATGAGCAGTTCTTC.

This chain links TRBV27 with TRBJ1-5; TRBD1 matches 8 bases. Germline trimming cut 2 bases from V and 0 bases from J; bases unmatched to any gene: 3. The CDR3 is 16 amino acids. The germline gives CDR1 MNHEY, CDR2 SMNVEV (reference sequence). Here the CDR3 reads CASSLRGQVSNQPQHF. CDR3 in DNA: TGTGCCAGCAGTTTACGGGGACAGGTTAGCAATCAGCCCCAGCATTTT.

The chain carries TRBV29-1 and TRBJ2-7; 8 bases are a match to TRBD1. J was trimmed by 0 bases and V by 7 bases; bases with no gene match: 8. The CDR3 spans 14 residues. Germline lookup yields CDR1 SQVTM and CDR2 ANQGSEA. This chain's CDR3 is CSAKTGVSSYEQYF. CDR3 DNA sequence: TGCAGCGCTAAGACAGGGGTCAGCTCCTACGAGCAGTACTTC.

The rearrangement links TRBV4-2 to TRBJ1-2; possibly TRBD1 for D (5 bases). V was cut by 1 base and J by 2 bases, with 11 bases left in between. Germline V gene data show CDR1 as LGHNA and CDR2 as YNFKEQ. The CDR3 covers 15 residues. CDR3 sequence reads: CASSQVSTENYGYTF. CDR3 bases: TGTGCCAGCAGCCAAGTGTCGACAGAGAACTATGGCTACACCTTC.

This clone was detected only once. CDR3 in amino acids: CASSAILLQDNEQFF. The CDR3 region has the DNA TGTGCCAGCAGTGCCATACTCCTTCAAGACAATGAGCAGTTCTTC. The V gene is TRBV6-9, the J gene TRBJ2-1; no firm D call. Germline CDR1 and CDR2: MNHGY and SVAAGI. The length of the CDR3 is 15 residues. V was pared by 5 bases and J by 5 bases, with 16 bases between.

This CDR3 reads CASSLPGGARETQYF. The CDR3 DNA is TGTGCCAGCAGCCTCCCCGGGGGGGCCCGGGAGACCCAGTACTTC. This chain connects TRBV3-1 (or the pseudogene TRBV3-2) to TRBJ2-5; TRBD2 matches at 8 bases. The V gene's germline CDR1 is LGHDT and CDR2 YNNKEL (reference sequence). Germline trimming cut 4 bases from V and 5 bases from J; bases unmatched to any gene: 9. The CDR3 contains 15 residues.

This clone showed up just once. This chain links TRBV18 with TRBJ2-1; 16 bases line up with TRBD2. The V and J ends lost 6 bases and 6 bases, in that order; junction bases with no gene match: 17. This CDR3 has 20 residues. Germline V CDR1 and CDR2: KGHSH, LQKENI. CDR3 sequence: CASSLASGLAGGPQANEQFF. CDR3 coding DNA: TGTGCCAGCTCCCTTGCGTCGGGACTAGCGGGAGGGCCGCAGGCCAATGAGCAGTTCTTC.

V is TRBV19 and J is TRBJ2-6; no clear D gene. Germline V gene sequence: CDR1 LNHDA, CDR2 SQIVND (reference sequence). The CDR3 loop spans 15 amino acids. With 6 bases removed from V and 3 bases from J, the gap between germline ends came to 12 bases. This CDR3 reads CASSSIWLGANVLTF. For the CDR3, the DNA is TGTGCCAGTAGCTCGATCTGGCTTGGGGCCAACGTCCTGACTTTC.

The J gene is TRBJ1-1, the V gene TRBV9; no reliable D call. V lost 4 bases, J lost 1 base, and 14 bases lay in between. The CDR3 is 15 residues long. Germline values: CDR1 SGDLS, CDR2 YYNGEE. CDR3 sequence: CASSSQRAGNTEAFF. For the CDR3, the DNA is TGTGCCAGCAGCTCACAAAGGGCGGGGAACACTGAAGCTTTCTTT.

The CDR3 here is CASSLTGEAYEQYF. The CDR3 DNA follows: TGTGCCAGCAGCTTGACAGGGGAGGCCTACGAGCAGTACTTC. The chain carries TRBV7-2 and TRBJ2-7; 8 bases are shared with TRBD1. This CDR3 has 14 amino acids. Germline V gives CDR1 SGHTA, CDR2 FQGNSA. V lost 3 bases and J lost 2; bases outside the gene matches: 3.

The CDR3 loop is CASSLRGGSNQPQHF. DNA for the CDR3: TGTGCCAGCAGCTTAAGGGGTGGGAGCAATCAGCCCCAGCATTTT. This chain connects TRBV7-2 to TRBJ1-5; tentatively, D is TRBD1 (5 bases). The germline V and J ends were trimmed by 2 bases and 1 base, with 9 bases remaining between them. This CDR3 contains 15 residues. CDR1 and CDR2 from the germline V gene are SGHTA and FQGNSA.

This chain uses TRBV9 with TRBJ2-2; maybe TRBD1 (6 bases). The V end was cut by 3 bases, the J end by 6 bases, with 12 bases between. Germline loops: CDR1 SGDLS, CDR2 YYNGEE. The CDR3 is made up of 14 amino acids. In nucleotides, the CDR3 is TGTGCCAGCAGCGACCGACAGGCTTCCGGGGAGCTGTTTTTT. It is translated as CASSDRQASGELFF.

CDR3 DNA: TGTGCCATCAGTTGGGACATGGGGGATTTCAATGAGCAGTTCTTC. Its translation: CAISWDMGDFNEQFF. The V and J genes are TRBV10-3 and TRBJ2-1; tentative D call: TRBD1 (6 bases). This CDR3 region has 15 residues. V was cut by 5 bases and J by 6 bases, with 17 bases left in between. Per germline, CDR1 ENHRY and CDR2 SYGVKD.